A single sample is the source of the 5 T cell receptor beta chains below, sequenced in a study of T cell repertoires in cytomegalovirus infection. MiXCR, run by TCRdb on the reads, gives a single entry per CDR3 protein. The table lists about 920,000 distinct CDR3 sequences, more than 25% of them singletons. These receptors' targets are unknown. The sample in question was cultured CD8+ T cells from PBMCs, obtained from culture after CMV antigen stimulation. The receptors shown here come from a human donor in good health (CMV status not recorded). Some clones in this sample may be carry-over from other donors' samples.

There are a few counts of this clonotype. The chain carries TRBV6-5 and TRBJ2-1; 7 bases fit TRBD1. This CDR3 has 18 residues. The germline gives CDR1 MNHEY, CDR2 SVGAGI. Losses at the gene ends were 2 bases for V and 7 bases for J; bases not matched to a gene: 17. CDR3 amino acids: CASSYGQGGGRSGNEQFF. The CDR3 DNA reads as TGTGCCAGCAGTTACGGACAAGGGGGCGGCCGATCGGGTAATGAGCAGTTCTTC.

V is TRBV7-6 and J is TRBJ2-5; D might be TRBD1 (5 bases). This CDR3 has 15 residues. Trimming took 6 bases from V and 4 from J, leaving 18 bases between them. Germline lookup yields CDR1 SGHVS and CDR2 FNYEAQ. The CDR3 DNA reads as TGTGCCAGCAGTCTTACCCCATCCCAGGGAGAGACCCAGTACTTC. It encodes CASSLTPSQGETQYF. The full variable domain, with the rest looked up from reference TRBV7-6 and TRBJ2-5, is GAGVSQSPRYKVTKRGQDVALRCDPISGHVSLYWYRQALGQGPEFLTYFNYEAQQDKSGLPNDRFSAERPEGSISTLTIQRTEQRDSAMYRCASSLTPSQGETQYFGPGTRLLVL.

This sequence joins TRBV29-1 and TRBJ2-1; no firm D call. The germline V gene has CDR1 SQVTM and CDR2 ANQGSEA. The CDR3 totals 13 residues. The V and J ends lost 7 bases and 0 bases respectively, with 10 bases between them. The CDR3 DNA follows: TGCAGCGGTGGACCGAGCTCCTACAATGAGCAGTTCTTC. Translation gives CSGGPSSYNEQFF.

V gene TRBV5-4 combines with J gene TRBJ1-3; D unclear. Germline V gives CDR1 SGHNT, CDR2 YYREEE (reference sequence). This CDR3 contains 17 residues. Trimming left V 4 bases short and J 0 bases short, with 17 bases between. CDR3 nucleotides: TGTGCCAGCAGCCCTCCGGGGAGCCCAAGCTCTGGAAACACCATATATTTT. Encoded protein: CASSPPGSPSSGNTIYF.

This clonotype showed up many times. The chain joins TRBV24-1 to TRBJ2-2, with 13 bases aligning to TRBD2. Unmatched junction bases numbered 6, after V lost 4 bases and J lost 2 bases. CDR1 and CDR2 from the germline V gene are KGHDR and SFDVKD. The CDR3 has 18 amino acids. CDR3 DNA: TGTGCCACCAGTGACCAGACTAGCGGGGGGCCAAACACCGGGGAGCTGTTTTTT. Its translation is CATSDQTSGGPNTGELFF.